This T cell receptor beta chain originates from a study of blood T cell repertoires in COVID-19. The V end was cut by 0 bases, the J end by 5 bases, with 13 bases between. This CDR3 has 15 amino acids. Sequencing used immunoSEQ multiplex PCR; TCRdb keeps in-frame clones, though not all of them. The sample has roughly 110,000 clones, about 80% seen once; the top ten hold 4% to 4.5%. V is TRBV23-1 and J is TRBJ2-5; possible D gene TRBD2, 6 bases. Being an ORF, TRBV23-1 has a function that is uncertain. The material sequenced was peripheral blood. The receptor was isolated from an older man with acute or convalescent COVID-19. The CDR3: CASSQSAGPGETQYF. The CDR3 DNA reads TGCGCCAGCAGTCAATCGGCGGGGCCAGGGGAGACCCAGTACTTC.